This is a list of T cell receptor beta chains from one sample in a study of blood T cell repertoires in COVID-19. The assay was immunoSEQ multiplex PCR, and TCRdb's table has in-frame clones only and misses some. The sample has under 80,000 clones, roughly 80% seen once. The sample comprised peripheral blood. The receptors come from a man older than 75 with acute or convalescent COVID-19. Each CDR3 is given with its conserved first and last residue. Each record gives: J gene, V gene, CDR3 protein.

>TRBJ2-2|TRBV11-3
CASSSEGRTGELFF
>TRBJ1-1|TRBV19
CASSIVPKNTEAFF
>TRBJ2-1|TRBV11-2
CASFAVGSWETKQFF
>TRBJ2-3|TRBV7-2
CASSLRGALAGGFADTQYF
>TRBJ2-4|TRBV29-1
CSARIGGAKNIQYF
>TRBJ2-7|TRBV19
CASSRQGSYEQYF
>TRBJ1-1|TRBV5-1
CASSLDRSDTEAFF
>TRBJ2-1|TRBV7-3
CASSPGQRKGNEQFF
>TRBJ1-2|TRBV5-6
CASSRRENYGYTF
>TRBJ2-2|TRBV7-2
CASIVGQGSGELFF
>TRBJ2-7|TRBV6-5
CASSYGAGQGYEQYF
>TRBJ2-7|TRBV6-5
CATRDRTYEQYF
>TRBJ1-1|TRBV7-9
CASRPTQASGEAFF
>TRBJ2-2|TRBV2
CASRAGLASTGELFF
>TRBJ2-7|TRBV3-1/TRBV3-2
CASSPTGTRYPYF
>TRBJ2-4|TRBV19
CASSGPDILAKNIQYF
>TRBJ1-4|TRBV19
CASSPVRDARGTNEKLFF
>TRBJ2-3|TRBV6-5
CASSYQGESTDTQYF
>TRBJ2-5|TRBV3-1/TRBV3-2
CASSPGPGGQYF
>TRBJ2-1|TRBV9
CASSAHPGFSSYNEQFF
>TRBJ2-6|TRBV5-1
CASSSSGTRLSGANVLTF
>TRBJ2-3|TRBV28
CASRYDIGGGTTQF
>TRBJ1-3|TRBV7-2
CASSLLGDRVPSGNTIYF
>TRBJ2-7|TRBV25-1
CASSSGLAGIYEQYF
>TRBJ1-2|TRBV18
CASSPPTVDGYTF
>TRBJ2-4|TRBV6-2/TRBV6-3
CASSLQTGGMAKNIQYF
>TRBJ1-1|TRBV5-1
CASSLEGNRGTEAFF
>TRBJ1-4|TRBV5-1
CASSGQGEKLFF
>TRBJ2-2|TRBV15
CATSSRGRGTGELFF
>TRBJ1-2|TRBV3-1/TRBV3-2
CASSLAGNGYTF
>TRBJ1-3|TRBV7-4
CASSLRTGQLSGNTIYF
>TRBJ2-1|TRBV5-5
CASSFLSTQNEQFF
>TRBJ2-2|TRBV5-1
CAREAGGAKDTGELFF
>TRBJ2-1|TRBV27
CASSGAYNEQFF
>TRBJ2-5|TRBV4-1
CASSQVSGGGEETQYF
>TRBJ2-1|TRBV7-9
CASRGGVIEYNEQFF
>TRBJ1-3|TRBV19
CASSIDSNGSGNTIYF
>TRBJ2-7|TRBV7-2
CASSAIYEQYF
>TRBJ2-2|TRBV2
CASSTQGASTGELFF
>TRBJ2-5|TRBV4-1
CASSQVTGTGEETQYF
>TRBJ1-1|TRBV7-9
CASSLPYRTGGPEAFF
>TRBJ1-1|TRBV18
CASSAGMNTEAFF
>TRBJ2-3|TRBV11-2
CASRQQGGGYTDTQYF
>TRBJ2-7|TRBV11-2
CASCRQGPCYEQYF
>TRBJ2-4|TRBV6-6
CASSYSDSNIQYF
>TRBJ2-1|TRBV29-1
CSGWPSSYNEQFF
>TRBJ1-6|TRBV5-5
CASSLAPRTGNNSPLHF
>TRBJ2-5|TRBV6-5
CASSYSSGRGETQYF
>TRBJ2-7|TRBV3-1/TRBV3-2
CAWPGLGGEQYF
>TRBJ2-5|TRBV27
CASSLSRTSGRETQYF
>TRBJ2-7|TRBV12-3/TRBV12-4
CASSLAVPYEQYF
>TRBJ2-7|TRBV7-6
CASSLGSGSTYEQYF
>TRBJ1-1|TRBV13
CASSLTPQEVAFF
>TRBJ2-7|TRBV3-1/TRBV3-2
CASSLGLAGSSYEQYF
>TRBJ1-5|TRBV6-5
CASSYRGTAGQPQHF
>TRBJ2-5|TRBV5-1
CASSPNPGFTQETQYF
>TRBJ2-7|TRBV24-1
CATSDRTEYYEQYF
>TRBJ2-3|TRBV15
CATSKEYSGGAGGTQYF
>TRBJ2-3|TRBV3-1/TRBV3-2
CASSPSLGLAGEATQYF
>TRBJ2-2|TRBV7-7
CASSPTLGGGELFF